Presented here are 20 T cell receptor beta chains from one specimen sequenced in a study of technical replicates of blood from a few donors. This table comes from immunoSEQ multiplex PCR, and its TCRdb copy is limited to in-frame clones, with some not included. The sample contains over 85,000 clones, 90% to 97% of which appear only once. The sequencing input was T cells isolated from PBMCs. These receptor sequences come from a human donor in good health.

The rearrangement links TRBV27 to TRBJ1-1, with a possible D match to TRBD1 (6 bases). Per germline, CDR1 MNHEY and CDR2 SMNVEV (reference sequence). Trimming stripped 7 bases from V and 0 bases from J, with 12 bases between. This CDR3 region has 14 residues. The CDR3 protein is CASNNRVMNTEAFF. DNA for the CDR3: TGTGCCAGCAACAACAGGGTCATGAACACTGAAGCTTTCTTT.

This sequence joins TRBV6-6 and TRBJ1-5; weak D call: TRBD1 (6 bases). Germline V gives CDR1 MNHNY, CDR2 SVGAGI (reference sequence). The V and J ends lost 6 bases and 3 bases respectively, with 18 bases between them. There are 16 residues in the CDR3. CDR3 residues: CASSQGQTGNNQPQHF. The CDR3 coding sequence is TGTGCCAGCAGCCAAGGACAGACAGGAAACAATCAGCCCCAGCATTTT.

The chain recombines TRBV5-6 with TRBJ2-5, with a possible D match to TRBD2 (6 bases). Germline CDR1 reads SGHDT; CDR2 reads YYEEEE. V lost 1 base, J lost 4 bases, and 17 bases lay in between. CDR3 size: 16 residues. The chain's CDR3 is CASSLLKASEGETQYF. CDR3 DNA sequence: TGTGCCAGCAGCTTGTTAAAGGCTAGCGAAGGAGAGACCCAGTACTTC.

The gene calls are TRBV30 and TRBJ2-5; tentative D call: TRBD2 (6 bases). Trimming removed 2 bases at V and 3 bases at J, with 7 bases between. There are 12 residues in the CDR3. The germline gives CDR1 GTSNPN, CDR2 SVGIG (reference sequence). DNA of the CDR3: TGTGCCTGGAGTACGGGAGAAGAGACCCAGTACTTC. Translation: CAWSTGEETQYF.

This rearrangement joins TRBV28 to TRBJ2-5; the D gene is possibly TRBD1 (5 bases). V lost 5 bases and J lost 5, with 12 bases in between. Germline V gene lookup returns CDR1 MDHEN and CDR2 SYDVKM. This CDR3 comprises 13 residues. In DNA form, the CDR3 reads TGTGCCAGCAGTGTTGACAGACGGGAGACCCAGTACTTC. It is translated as CASSVDRRETQYF. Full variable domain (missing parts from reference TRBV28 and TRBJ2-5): DVKVTQSSRYLVKRTGEKVFLECVQDMDHENMFWYRQDPGLGLRLIYFSYDVKMKEKGDIPEGYSVSREKKERFSLILESASTNQTSMYLCASSVDRRETQYFGPGTRLLVL.

Here the CDR3 reads CASSLRGWTEAFF. Here the CDR3 DNA reads TGTGCCAGCAGCTTACGGGGATGGACTGAAGCTTTCTTT. The chain links TRBV5-6 to TRBJ1-1; no firm D call. There are 13 residues in the CDR3. In germline, CDR1 is SGHDT, CDR2 YYEEEE. V lost 2 bases to trimming and J lost 5 bases, with 10 bases between them. The complete variable domain, with remaining parts taken from reference TRBV5-6 and TRBJ1-1, reads DAGVTQSPTHLIKTRGQQVTLRCSPKSGHDTVSWYQQALGQGPQFIFQYYEEEERQRGNFPDRFSGHQFPNYSSELNVNALLLGDSALYLCASSLRGWTEAFFGQGTRLTVV.

The CDR3 is CASSVEPFNYGYTF. The DNA for the CDR3 is TGTGCCAGCAGCGTAGAGCCTTTCAACTATGGCTACACCTTC. The chain employs TRBV9 and TRBJ1-2, with D unclear. Between the trimmed V and J ends, which lost 0 bases and 2 bases, there was a span of 8 bases. The CDR3 covers 14 residues. Looked up from germline, CDR1 is SGDLS and CDR2 is YYNGEE.

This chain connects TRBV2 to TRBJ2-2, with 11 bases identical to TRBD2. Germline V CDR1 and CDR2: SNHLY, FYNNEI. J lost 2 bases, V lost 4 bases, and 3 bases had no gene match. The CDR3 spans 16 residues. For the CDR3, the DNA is TGTGCCAGCAGTGGCCTAGCGGGGGGTAACACCGGGGAGCTGTTTTTT. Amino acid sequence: CASSGLAGGNTGELFF. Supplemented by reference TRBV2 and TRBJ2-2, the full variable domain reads EPEVTQTPSHQVTQMGQEVILRCVPISNHLYFYWYRQILGQKVEFLVSFYNNEISEKSEIFDDQFSVERPDGSNFTLKIRSTKLEDSAMYFCASSGLAGGNTGELFFGEGSRLTVL.

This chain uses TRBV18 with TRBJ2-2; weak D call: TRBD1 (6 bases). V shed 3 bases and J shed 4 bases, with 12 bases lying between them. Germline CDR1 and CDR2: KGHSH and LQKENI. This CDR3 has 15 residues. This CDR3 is CASSPRQARTGELFF. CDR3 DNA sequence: TGTGCCAGCTCACCCAGACAGGCGCGCACCGGGGAGCTGTTTTTT.

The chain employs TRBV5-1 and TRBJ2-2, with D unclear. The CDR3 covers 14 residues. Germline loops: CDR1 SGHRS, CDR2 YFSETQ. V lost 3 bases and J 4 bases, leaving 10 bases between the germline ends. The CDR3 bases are TGCGCCAGCAGCTCCCTAGACGGCACCGGGGAGCTGTTTTTT. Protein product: CASSSLDGTGELFF.

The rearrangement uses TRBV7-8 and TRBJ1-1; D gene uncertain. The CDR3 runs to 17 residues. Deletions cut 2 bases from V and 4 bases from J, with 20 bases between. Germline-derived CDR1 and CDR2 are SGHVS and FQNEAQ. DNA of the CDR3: TGTGCCAGCAGCTTACTCCCCTCGGGAGTTATGGGCACTGAAGCTTTCTTT. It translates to CASSLLPSGVMGTEAFF.

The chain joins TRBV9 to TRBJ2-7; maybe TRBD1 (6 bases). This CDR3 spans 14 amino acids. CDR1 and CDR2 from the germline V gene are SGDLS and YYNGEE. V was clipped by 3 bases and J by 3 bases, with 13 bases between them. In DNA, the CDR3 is TGTGCCAGCAGCGGCTCTCAGGGGTACTACGAGCAGTACTTC. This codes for CASSGSQGYYEQYF.

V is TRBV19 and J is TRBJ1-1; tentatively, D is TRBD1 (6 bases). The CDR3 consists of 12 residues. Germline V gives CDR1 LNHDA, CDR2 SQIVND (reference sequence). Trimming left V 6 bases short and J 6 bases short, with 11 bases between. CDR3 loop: CASRSGAAEAFF. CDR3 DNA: TGTGCCAGTAGGTCAGGGGCGGCTGAAGCTTTCTTT.

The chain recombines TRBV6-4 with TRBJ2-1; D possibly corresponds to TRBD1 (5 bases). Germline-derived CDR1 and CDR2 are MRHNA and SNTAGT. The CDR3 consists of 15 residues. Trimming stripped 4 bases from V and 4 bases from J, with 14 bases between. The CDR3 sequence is CASSVGAPAYNEQFF. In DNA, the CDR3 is TGTGCCAGCAGTGTAGGGGCGCCGGCTTACAATGAGCAGTTCTTC.

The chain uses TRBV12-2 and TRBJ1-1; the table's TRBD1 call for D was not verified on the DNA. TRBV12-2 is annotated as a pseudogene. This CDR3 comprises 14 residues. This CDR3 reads CASRLKDRGTEAFF. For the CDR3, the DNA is TGTGCAAGTCGCTTAAAGGACAGGGGCACTGAAGCTTTCTTT.

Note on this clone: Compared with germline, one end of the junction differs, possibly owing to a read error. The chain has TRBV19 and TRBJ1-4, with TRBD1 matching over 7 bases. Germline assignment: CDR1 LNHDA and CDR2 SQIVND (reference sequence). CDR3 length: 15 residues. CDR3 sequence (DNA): TGTGCCAGTAGTGTAGACAGGGCAACTAATGAAAAACTGTTTTTT. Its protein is CASSVDRATNEKLFF. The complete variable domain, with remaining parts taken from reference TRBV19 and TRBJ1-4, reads DGGITQSPKYLFRKEGQNVTLSCEQNLNHDAMYWYRQDPGQGLRLIYYSQIVNDFQKGDIAEGYSVSREKKESFPLTVTSAQKNPTAFYLCASSVDRATNEKLFFGSGTQLSVL.

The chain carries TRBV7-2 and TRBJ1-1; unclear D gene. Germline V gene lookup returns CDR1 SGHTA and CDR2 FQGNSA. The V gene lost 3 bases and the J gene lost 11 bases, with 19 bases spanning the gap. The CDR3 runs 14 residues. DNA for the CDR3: TGTGCCAGCAGCTTGCACGGTCTCATCCGCGGGGCTTTCTTT. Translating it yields CASSLHGLIRGAFF.

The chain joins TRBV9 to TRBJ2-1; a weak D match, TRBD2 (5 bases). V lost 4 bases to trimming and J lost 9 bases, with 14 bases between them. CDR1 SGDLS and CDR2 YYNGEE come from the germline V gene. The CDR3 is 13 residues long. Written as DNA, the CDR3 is TGTGCCAGCAGCCTACTTACGGGAAGTGAGCAGTTCTTC. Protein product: CASSLLTGSEQFF.

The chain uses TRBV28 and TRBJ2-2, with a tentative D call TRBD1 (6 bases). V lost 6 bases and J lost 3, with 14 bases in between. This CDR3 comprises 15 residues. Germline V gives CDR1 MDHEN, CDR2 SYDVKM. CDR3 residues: CASSSWTAYTGELFF. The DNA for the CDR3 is TGTGCCAGCAGCTCTTGGACAGCTTACACCGGGGAGCTGTTTTTT.

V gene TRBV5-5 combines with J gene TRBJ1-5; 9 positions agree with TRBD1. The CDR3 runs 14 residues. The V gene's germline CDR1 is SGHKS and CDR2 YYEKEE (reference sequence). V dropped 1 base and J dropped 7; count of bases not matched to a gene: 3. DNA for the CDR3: TGTGCCAGCAGCTTGTCGGACAGGGGACAGCCCCAGCATTTT. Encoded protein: CASSLSDRGQPQHF.